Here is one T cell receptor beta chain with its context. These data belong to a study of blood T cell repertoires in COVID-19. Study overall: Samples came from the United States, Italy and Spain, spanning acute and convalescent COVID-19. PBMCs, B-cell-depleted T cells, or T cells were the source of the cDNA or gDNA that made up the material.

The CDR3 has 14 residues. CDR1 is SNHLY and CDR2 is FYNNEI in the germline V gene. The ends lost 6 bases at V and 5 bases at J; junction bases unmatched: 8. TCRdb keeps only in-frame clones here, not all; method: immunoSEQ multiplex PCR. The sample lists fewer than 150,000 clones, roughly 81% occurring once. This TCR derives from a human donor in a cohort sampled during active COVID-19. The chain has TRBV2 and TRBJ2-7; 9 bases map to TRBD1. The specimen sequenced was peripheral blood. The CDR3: CASRPGQGINEQYF. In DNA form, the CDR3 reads TGTGCCAGCAGGCCGGGACAGGGCATCAACGAGCAGTACTTC.